This TCR beta chain was observed in a study of cytomegalovirus exposure and HLA in healthy donors. Study observations and caveats: CMV antigen specificity of a few CMV-associated chains was confirmed in vitro.

Of note for this clone: Its antigen is not identified.

TCRdb's table, derived via immunoSEQ multiplex PCR, lists solely in-frame clones and lacks some. This table holds about 160,000 clones, 70% to 90% found once. The TCR comes from a woman aged 25 to 45 in good health and CMV-seronegative. The sequenced sample was PBMCs.

CDR3 residues: CASKLSGNSYEQYF. The CDR3 coding sequence is TGTGCCAGCAAACTGAGCGGCAACTCCTACGAGCAGTACTTC. The chain carries TRBV2 and TRBJ2-7; D perhaps matches TRBD2 (5 bases). The V end lost 7 bases, the J end lost 0 bases, and 13 bases lay between the germline ends. The CDR3 covers 14 residues. Germline CDR1 and CDR2: SNHLY and FYNNEI.